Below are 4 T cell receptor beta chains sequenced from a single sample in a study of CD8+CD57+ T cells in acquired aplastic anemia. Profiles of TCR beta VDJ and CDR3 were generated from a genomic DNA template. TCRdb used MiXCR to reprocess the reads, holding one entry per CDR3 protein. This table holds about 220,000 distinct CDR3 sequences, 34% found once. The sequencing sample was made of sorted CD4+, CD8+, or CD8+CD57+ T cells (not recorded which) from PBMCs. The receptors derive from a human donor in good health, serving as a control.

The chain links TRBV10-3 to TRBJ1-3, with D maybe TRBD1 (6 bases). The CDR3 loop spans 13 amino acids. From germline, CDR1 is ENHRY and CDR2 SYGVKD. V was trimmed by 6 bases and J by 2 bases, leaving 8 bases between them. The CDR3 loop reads CAISEGAGNTIYF. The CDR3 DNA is TGTGCCATCAGCGAGGGGGCTGGAAACACCATATATTTT.

CDR3 bases: TGTGCCAGCGGGACTAGCGGAATCTACAATGAGCAGTTCTTC. It translates to CASGTSGIYNEQFF. V and J are TRBV2 and TRBJ2-1, with 11 positions matching TRBD2. There are 14 residues in the CDR3. Germline V gives CDR1 SNHLY, CDR2 FYNNEI. The V segment lost 8 bases and the J segment 3 bases; nucleotides outside the gene matches: 3.

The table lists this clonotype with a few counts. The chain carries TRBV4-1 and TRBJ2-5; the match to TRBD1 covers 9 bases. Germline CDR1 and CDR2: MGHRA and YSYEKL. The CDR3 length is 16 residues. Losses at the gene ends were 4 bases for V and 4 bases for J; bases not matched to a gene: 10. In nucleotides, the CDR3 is TGCGCCAGCAGCCGATCCGGACAGGGGTGGGTAGAGACCCAGTACTTC. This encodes CASSRSGQGWVETQYF.

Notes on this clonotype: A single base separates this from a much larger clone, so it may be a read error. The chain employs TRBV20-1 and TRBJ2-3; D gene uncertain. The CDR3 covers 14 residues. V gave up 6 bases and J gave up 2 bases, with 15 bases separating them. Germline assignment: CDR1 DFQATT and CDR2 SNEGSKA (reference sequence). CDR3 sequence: CSAPRRLYTDTQYF. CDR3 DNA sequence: TGCAGTGCCCCGCGGAGATTGTACACAGATACGCAGTATTTT.